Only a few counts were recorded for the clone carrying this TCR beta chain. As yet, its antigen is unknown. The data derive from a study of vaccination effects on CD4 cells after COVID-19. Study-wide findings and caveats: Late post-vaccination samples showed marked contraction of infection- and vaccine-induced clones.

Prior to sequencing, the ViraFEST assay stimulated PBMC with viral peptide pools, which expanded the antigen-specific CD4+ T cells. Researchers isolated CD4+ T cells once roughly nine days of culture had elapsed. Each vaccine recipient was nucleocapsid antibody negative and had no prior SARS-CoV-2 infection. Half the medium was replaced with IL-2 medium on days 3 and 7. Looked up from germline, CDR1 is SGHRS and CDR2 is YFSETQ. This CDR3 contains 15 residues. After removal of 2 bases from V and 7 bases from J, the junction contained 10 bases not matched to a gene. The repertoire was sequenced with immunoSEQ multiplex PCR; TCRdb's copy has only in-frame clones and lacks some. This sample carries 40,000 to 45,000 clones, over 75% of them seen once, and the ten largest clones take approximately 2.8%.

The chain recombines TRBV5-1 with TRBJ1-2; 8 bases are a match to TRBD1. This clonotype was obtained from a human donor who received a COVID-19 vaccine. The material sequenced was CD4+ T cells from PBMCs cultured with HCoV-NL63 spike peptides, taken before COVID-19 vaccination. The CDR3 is CASSFTTGGVRGYTF. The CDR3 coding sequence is TGCGCCAGCAGCTTTACTACAGGGGGAGTGCGTGGCTACACCTTC.